This T cell receptor (beta chain) emerged from a study of shared clonotypes between healthy human individuals. Points on this clone: At the DNA level, this CDR3 is encoded by other sequences in the same sample as well.

The data were produced by immunoSEQ multiplex PCR, yet TCRdb's version contains in-frame clones alone and is incomplete. This table has over 700,000 clones, roughly two thirds appearing once. This CDR3 region has 15 residues. Per germline, CDR1 MNHNS and CDR2 SASEGT. The V gene lost 1 base and the J gene lost 1 base, with 8 bases spanning the gap. The source is a young woman in good health. Sequencing used memory CD4+ T cells sorted from blood. Subset here: CD45RA-negative fraction. The rearrangement joins TRBV6-1 to TRBJ1-5; D ambiguous. The CDR3 reads CASSEEGLSNQPQHF. In DNA, the CDR3 is TGTGCCAGCAGTGAAGAGGGTTTAAGCAATCAGCCCCAGCATTTT.